The rows below give T cell receptor beta chains drawn from one sample of a study of blood T cells in healthy people across ages. TCRdb called the 5' RACE reads again in MiXCR, with one record for every CDR3 protein. The table has 730,000 or so distinct CDR3 sequences, about 42% seen once. Sequenced sample: blood. The source of these receptors is a woman aged 60 to 75 in good health. Both conserved end residues are part of each CDR3. D genes are given only for firm matches. The size of a clone is reported for some rows only, either as once, few or many, or as a class for expanded clones.

D	V	size	J	CDR3	DNA
TRBD2	TRBV20-1	NA	TRBJ2-5	CSARLAGFQETQYF	TGCAGTGCGAGACTAGCGGGGTTCCAAGAGACCCAGTACTTC
TRBD2	TRBV20-1	many	TRBJ2-1	CSAAGGNNEQFF	TGCAGTGCTGCGGGGGGCAACAATGAGCAGTTCTTC
TRBD1	TRBV6-5	few	TRBJ1-1	CASSPGQGWTEAFF	TGTGCCAGCTCACCGGGACAGGGCTGGACTGAAGCTTTCTTT
NA	TRBV7-2	NA	TRBJ2-3	CASSFFGSTDTQYF	TGTGCCAGCAGCTTCTTCGGTAGCACAGATACGCAGTATTTT
NA	TRBV28	NA	TRBJ1-2	CASMRDAYGYTF	TGTGCCAGCATGAGGGACGCCTATGGCTACACCTTC
TRBD2	TRBV20-1	NA	TRBJ2-5	CSARELAGVQETQYF	TGCAGTGCTAGAGAGCTAGCGGGCGTCCAAGAGACCCAGTACTTC
TRBD1	TRBV6-1	few	TRBJ1-1	CASVRTGNTEAFF	TGTGCCAGCGTAAGGACAGGGAACACTGAAGCTTTCTTT
TRBD1	TRBV20-1	NA	TRBJ2-5	CSARSLRTGLGTQYF	TGCAGTGCTAGAAGCCTCCGGACAGGGCTAGGGACCCAGTACTTC
TRBD1	TRBV27	NA	TRBJ2-2	CASSWDRDAGELFF	TGTGCCAGCAGTTGGGACAGGGACGCCGGGGAGCTGTTTTTT
NA	TRBV18	few	TRBJ2-7	CASSLPGRGIAYEQYF	TGTGCCAGCTCTCTCCCGGGCCGCGGAATCGCCTACGAGCAGTACTTC
NA	TRBV20-1	NA	TRBJ1-2	CSARVPGQFLNYGYTF	TGCAGTGCTAGAGTCCCCGGACAGTTCCTTAACTATGGCTACACCTTC
NA	TRBV7-2	NA	TRBJ2-7	CASSSLWEADHEQYF	TGTGCCAGCAGCTCCCTCTGGGAGGCAGACCACGAGCAGTACTTC
NA	TRBV20-1	NA	TRBJ2-7	CSARTGTALRAQYF	TGCAGTGCTAGAACTGGGACCGCTCTCAGAGCCCAGTACTTC
NA	TRBV7-9	NA	TRBJ1-1	CASSSRQAENTEAFF	TGTGCCAGCAGCAGCCGACAGGCGGAGAACACTGAAGCTTTCTTT
NA	TRBV7-2	few	TRBJ1-2	CASRWGADYGYTF	TGTGCCAGCAGGTGGGGGGCGGACTATGGCTACACCTTC
NA	TRBV7-2	NA	TRBJ2-3	CASSFGRSSTMYF	TGTGCCAGCAGCTTTGGACGGTCGAGCACAATGTATTTT
NA	TRBV12-3/TRBV12-4	NA	TRBJ1-1	CASSLGSGGWRNTEAFF	TGTGCCAGCAGTTTAGGGTCGGGGGGCTGGCGGAACACTGAAGCTTTCTTT
TRBD2	TRBV12-3/TRBV12-4	NA	TRBJ2-7	CASSPERLAVSYEQYF	TGTGCCAGCAGTCCAGAGAGACTAGCGGTATCCTACGAGCAGTACTTC
TRBD2	TRBV13	NA	TRBJ2-5	CASSLVGLAGGPDEQYF	TGTGCCAGCAGCTTAGTGGGACTAGCGGGGGGGCCGGATGAGCAGTACTTC
NA	TRBV9	NA	TRBJ2-1	CASSVVGGTGNEQFF	TGTGCCAGCAGCGTAGTTGGGGGAACCGGCAATGAGCAGTTCTTC
NA	TRBV5-1	few	TRBJ2-6	CASSFQDGFSGANVLTF	TGCGCCAGCAGCTTCCAGGACGGATTCTCTGGGGCCAACGTCCTGACTTTC
NA	TRBV27	NA	TRBJ1-4	CASGSRGLVGKLFF	TGTGCCAGCGGTTCTCGGGGGCTAGTAGGAAAGCTGTTTTTT
NA	TRBV3-1	NA	TRBJ1-5	CASSPTHNQPQHF	TGTGCCAGCAGCCCTACTCACAATCAGCCCCAGCATTTT
TRBD2	TRBV5-1	NA	TRBJ2-7	CASREASGPYNEQYF	TGCGCCAGCAGGGAAGCTAGCGGGCCATACAATGAGCAGTACTTC
NA	TRBV28	few	TRBJ1-1	CASSFGDSEAFF	TGTGCCAGCAGTTTTGGGGACTCTGAAGCTTTCTTT
TRBD2	TRBV5-1	NA	TRBJ2-3	CASSHPPGLAGNTDTQYF	TGCGCCAGCAGCCACCCACCGGGACTAGCGGGGAACACAGATACGCAGTATTTT
TRBD2	TRBV4-3	NA	TRBJ2-3	CASSQDTAGGWADTQYF	TGCGCCAGCAGCCAAGATACGGCGGGAGGGTGGGCAGATACGCAGTATTTT
NA	TRBV7-7	NA	TRBJ2-2	CASSRISAQGGGELFF	TGTGCTAGCTCCCGGATCTCCGCGCAGGGCGGCGGGGAGCTGTTTTTT